This T cell receptor beta chain stems from a study of T cell responses to AZD1222 COVID-19 vaccine. Germline CDR1 and CDR2: LNHDA and SQIVND (reference sequence). Trimming at V came to 6 bases and at J to 3 bases, leaving 8 bases not matched to a gene. The CDR3 runs to 15 residues. Assay: immunoSEQ multiplex PCR; the TCRdb copy retains only in-frame clones and omits some. The table shows about 120,000 clones, with roughly 89% occurring only once. The rearrangement joins TRBV19 to TRBJ1-5; TRBD1 aligns across 7 bases. This sequence was found in an adult in good health. The sample was peripheral blood, taken on day 0 of AZD1222 vaccination. The DNA for the CDR3 is TGTGCCAGTAGACAAGACAGGGCTCCCAATCAGCCCCAGCATTTT. Encoded protein: CASRQDRAPNQPQHF.